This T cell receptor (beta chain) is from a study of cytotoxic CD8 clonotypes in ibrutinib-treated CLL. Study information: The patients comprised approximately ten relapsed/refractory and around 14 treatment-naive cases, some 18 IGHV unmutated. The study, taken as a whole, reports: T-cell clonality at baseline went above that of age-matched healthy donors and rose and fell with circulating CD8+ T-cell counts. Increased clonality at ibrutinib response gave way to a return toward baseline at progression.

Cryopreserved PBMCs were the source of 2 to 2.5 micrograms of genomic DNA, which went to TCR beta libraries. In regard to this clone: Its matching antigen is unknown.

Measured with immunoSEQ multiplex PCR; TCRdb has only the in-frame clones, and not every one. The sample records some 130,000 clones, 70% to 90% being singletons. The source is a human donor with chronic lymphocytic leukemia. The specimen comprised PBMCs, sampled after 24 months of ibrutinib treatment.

CDR3 DNA sequence: TGTGCCACCAGTAGGGAGGGCAGAACTAATGAAAAACTGTTTTTT. Amino acids: CATSREGRTNEKLFF. V usage is TRBV15 and J usage is TRBJ1-4; D gene ambiguous. CDR1 is LNHNV and CDR2 is YYDKDF in the germline V gene (reference sequence). Trimming took 6 bases from V and 1 from J, leaving 12 bases between them. The CDR3 spans 15 residues.